Following are 26 T cell receptor beta chains from one sample sequenced in a study of blood T cells in healthy people across ages. Primers used in a second PCR of roughly 6 to 12 cycles were a sample-barcoded 5' primer and a J-beta primer mix. TCRdb used MiXCR to reprocess the 5' RACE reads, holding one entry per CDR3 protein. The sample contains approximately 1.5 million distinct CDR3 sequences, roughly a third of which appear only once. The material sequenced was blood. Receptor source: a woman aged 30 to 39 in good health.

The chain has TRBV5-1 and TRBJ1-1; the D is unclear. The germline gives CDR1 SGHRS, CDR2 YFSETQ. The CDR3 has 13 residues. V lost 4 bases and J 5 bases, leaving 12 bases between the germline ends. The CDR3 coding sequence is TGCGCCAGCAGCCGGGCAGCAGTAACTGAAGCTTTCTTT. It codes for CASSRAAVTEAFF.

The CDR3 DNA is TGCAGTGCTAGGCGGGACACCTTCTACGAGCAGTACTTC. Its protein product is CSARRDTFYEQYF. The chain uses TRBV20-1 and TRBJ2-5; TRBD1 or TRBD2 may be the D gene (6 bases each). The DNA end favors TRBJ2-7, so the J call may be wrong. This CDR3 has 13 amino acids. Germline values: CDR1 DFQATT, CDR2 SNEGSKA (reference sequence).

The chain uses TRBV4-1 and TRBJ2-4, with D possibly being TRBD1 (6 bases). Trimming stripped 1 base from V and 4 bases from J, with 11 bases between. This CDR3 spans 15 amino acids. Germline V gene sequence: CDR1 MGHRA, CDR2 YSYEKL. The CDR3 DNA follows: TGCGCCAGCAGCCAAGTGCCCAGGGGTAAAAACATTCAGTACTTC. This encodes CASSQVPRGKNIQYF.

The rearrangement links TRBV20-1 to TRBJ2-7; no clear D gene. Germline V gives CDR1 DFQATT, CDR2 SNEGSKA (reference sequence). V lost 4 bases, J lost 3 bases, and 10 bases lay in between. The CDR3 is 12 amino acids. CDR3 amino acids: CSAIADNYEQYF. Here the CDR3 DNA reads TGCAGTGCTATTGCAGACAACTACGAGCAGTACTTC.

This clonotype was found many times. The genes are TRBV20-1 and TRBJ1-2; D unclear. The CDR3 is made up of 12 amino acids. CDR1 DFQATT and CDR2 SNEGSKA come from the germline V gene (reference sequence). The CDR3 sequence is CSASGANYGYTF. CDR3 DNA: TGCAGCGCGTCCGGGGCTAACTATGGCTACACCTTC.

J is TRBJ1-2 and V is TRBV27; TRBD1 matches at 7 bases. Trimming took 0 bases from V and 6 from J; bases not matched to a gene: 1. The V gene's germline CDR1 is MNHEY and CDR2 SMNVEV (reference sequence). CDR3 size: 13 residues. Here the CDR3 reads CASSLSTGNGYTF. CDR3 nucleotides: TGTGCCAGCAGTTTATCGACAGGGAATGGCTACACCTTC.

As for this clonotype: One end of the junction varies from germline; a read error may be responsible. The chain recombines TRBV7-9 with TRBJ2-6; D is perhaps TRBD1 (6 bases). The CDR3 covers 19 residues. CDR1 is SEHNR and CDR2 is FQNEAQ in the germline V gene (reference sequence). This CDR3 is CASSSLDRRRRSGANVRTF. The CDR3 region has the DNA TGTGCCAGCAGCTCCCTCGACAGGAGGCGCCGCTCTGGGGCCAACGTCCGGACTTTC.

This chain connects TRBV6-1 to TRBJ2-2; D is possibly TRBD2 (6 bases). Germline V lookup: CDR1 MNHNS, CDR2 SASEGT. Trimming took 8 bases from V and 4 from J, leaving 14 bases between them. The CDR3 runs 14 residues. The CDR3 coding sequence is TGTGCCAGCCAGGGTCTAGCGAGCACCGGGGAGCTGTTTTTT. It translates to CASQGLASTGELFF.

A few counts support this clonotype. V usage is TRBV20-1 and J usage is TRBJ2-1; 8 bases map to TRBD1. CDR3 length equals 15 residues. From germline, CDR1 is DFQATT and CDR2 SNEGSKA (reference sequence). J gave up 7 bases and V 3 bases, and 11 bases lay outside the gene matches. As DNA, the CDR3 is TGCAGTGCTAGTGACACAGGGGGTCGGGTTAATGAGCAGTTCTTC. The encoded protein is CSASDTGGRVNEQFF.

In regard to this clonotype: At one end the junction does not follow the germline gene, possibly because of a read error. The chain combines TRBV19 with TRBJ1-5, with TRBD1 identical over 7 bases. The germline V gene encodes CDR1 LNHDA and CDR2 SQIVND (reference sequence). The CDR3 spans 12 residues. The DNA of the CDR3 is TGTGCTTCTTCGGACAGGAATCAGTCCCAGCATTTT. This translates into CASSDRNQSQHF.

The chain employs TRBV6-1 and TRBJ1-4; D not resolved. Trimming shortened V by 2 bases and J by 1 base, and 5 bases separated the two germline ends. The CDR3 loop spans 14 amino acids. Germline V gene sequence: CDR1 MNHNS, CDR2 SASEGT. CDR3 residues: CASSEYQTNEKLFF. In DNA form, the CDR3 reads TGTGCCAGCAGTGAATATCAAACTAATGAAAAACTGTTTTTT.

This clonotype was seen a handful of times. This chain connects TRBV12-3 or TRBV12-4 to TRBJ1-2, with D unclear. The V end lost 7 bases, the J end lost 4 bases, and 16 bases lay between the germline ends. The CDR3 extends over 14 amino acids. In DNA, the CDR3 is TGTGCCAGCACCCCGGGCCCTAAGGGCTATGGCTACACCTTC. Amino acids: CASTPGPKGYGYTF.

This clonotype was seen a few times. The V and J genes are TRBV7-9 and TRBJ2-1; the D gene could be TRBD1 or TRBD2 (5 bases each). V lost 8 bases to trimming and J lost 2 bases, with 16 bases between them. The germline V gene has CDR1 SEHNR and CDR2 FQNEAQ (reference sequence). CDR3 length equals 15 residues. The CDR3 sequence is CASPGPGTTYNEQFF. CDR3 coding DNA: TGTGCCAGCCCCGGACCAGGGACCACCTACAATGAGCAGTTCTTC.

This clonotype was seen only a few times. The gene calls are TRBV4-1 and TRBJ1-5; TRBD1 aligns across 8 bases. This CDR3 comprises 16 residues. Germline assignment: CDR1 MGHRA and CDR2 YSYEKL. With V trimmed by 3 bases and J by 4 bases, 8 bases remained unmatched. The chain's CDR3 is CASSHHGQGGNQPQHF. In nucleotides, the CDR3 is TGCGCCAGCAGCCACCACGGACAGGGTGGAAATCAGCCCCAGCATTTT.

A few counts support this clonotype. The chain joins TRBV20-1 to TRBJ2-7, with 11 bases aligning to TRBD2. V was clipped by 5 bases and J by 7 bases; unmatched bases: 13. The CDR3 runs to 15 residues. Germline V gives CDR1 DFQATT, CDR2 SNEGSKA (reference sequence). In nucleotides, the CDR3 is TGCAGTGCTGGACTTACTAGCGGGAGTTTATTGGAGCAGTACTTC. This encodes CSAGLTSGSLLEQYF.

V and J are TRBV27 and TRBJ2-2, with D possibly being TRBD1 (6 bases). The CDR3 consists of 14 residues. Trimming took off 5 bases at V and 8 bases at J, with 15 bases between the two ends. Germline lookup yields CDR1 MNHEY and CDR2 SMNVEV (reference sequence). This CDR3 is CASSPQGLPGELFF. In DNA form, the CDR3 reads TGTGCCAGCAGTCCACAGGGCCTACCGGGGGAGCTGTTTTTT.

The rearrangement joins TRBV11-1 to TRBJ1-2, with no clear D. Trimming removed 5 bases from V and 3 bases from J, with 22 bases in between. CDR3 length: 17 amino acids. Germline CDR1 is SGHAT and CDR2 is FQDESV (reference sequence). Written as DNA, the CDR3 is TGTGCCAGCAGCCCCGCGAGAAAACAGTCCAAGCACTATGGCTACACCTTC. Its translation is CASSPARKQSKHYGYTF. Supplemented by reference TRBV11-1 and TRBJ1-2, the full variable domain reads EAEVAQSPRYKITEKSQAVAFWCDPISGHATLYWYRQILGQGPELLVQFQDESVVDDSQLPKDRFSAERLKGVDSTLKIQPAELGDSAMYLCASSPARKQSKHYGYTFGSGTRLTVV.

This clonotype was found a few times. The chain couples TRBV6-2 or TRBV6-3 to TRBJ1-4; D gene unclear. The CDR3 is 17 amino acids. The V end was cut by 8 bases, the J end by 0 bases, with 19 bases between. The V gene's germline CDR1 is MNHEY and CDR2 SVGEGT. DNA of the CDR3: TGTGCCAGCCAACTGCAACCGGATCAGCCAACTAATGAAAAACTGTTTTTT. Encoded protein: CASQLQPDQPTNEKLFF.

This clonotype was picked up a small number of times. The chain joins TRBV20-1 to TRBJ2-1; tentatively, D is TRBD2 (6 bases). V was shortened by 0 bases and J by 8 bases, with 26 bases between the two germline ends. Looked up from germline, CDR1 is DFQATT and CDR2 is SNEGSKA (reference sequence). This CDR3 has 18 residues. The CDR3 nucleotides read TGCAGTGCTAGAGAGGGGCTGGGGACTCCACGGGTTAGGGATGAGCAGTTCTTC. Its protein product is CSAREGLGTPRVRDEQFF.

This clonotype was found many times. The chain employs TRBV20-1 and TRBJ2-7; no clear D gene. Germline assignment: CDR1 DFQATT and CDR2 SNEGSKA (reference sequence). The CDR3 spans 14 residues. Trimming shortened V by 1 base and J by 0 bases, and 10 bases separated the two germline ends. The CDR3 DNA follows: TGCAGTGCTAGAGTCGCTACCAGCTCCTACGAGCAGTACTTC. Its translation: CSARVATSSYEQYF.

The chain combines TRBV9 with TRBJ1-2; TRBD1 matches 7 bases. Germline CDR1 is SGDLS and CDR2 is YYNGEE. The CDR3 contains 14 residues. V shed 4 bases, J shed 4 bases, and the junction held 7 bases outside the gene matches. The DNA for the CDR3 is TGTGCCAGCAGCCCGGGACAGTCGTCCTATGGCTACACCTTC. It yields the protein CASSPGQSSYGYTF.

This clonotype came up many times. This chain uses TRBV10-3 with TRBJ2-5; D gene uncertain. This CDR3 spans 13 amino acids. CDR1 is ENHRY and CDR2 is SYGVKD in the germline V gene. The V end lost 8 bases, the J end lost 2 bases, and 12 bases lay between the germline ends. This CDR3 reads CAIGPGRQETQYF. The CDR3 nucleotides are TGTGCCATCGGTCCAGGCAGACAAGAGACCCAGTACTTC.

This sequence joins TRBV20-1 and TRBJ2-7; no reliable D call. V was pared by 6 bases and J by 5 bases, with 11 bases between. CDR1 is DFQATT, CDR2 SNEGSKA, per germline (reference sequence). There are 11 residues in the CDR3. Written as DNA, the CDR3 is TGCAGTGCCGTACTGGACCACGAGCAGTACTTC. Translated: CSAVLDHEQYF.

This rearrangement joins TRBV5-1 to TRBJ2-1, with 15 bases fitting TRBD2. Germline values: CDR1 SGHRS, CDR2 YFSETQ. The length of the CDR3 is 16 residues. Losses at the gene ends were 4 bases for V and 8 bases for J; bases not matched to a gene: 7. The CDR3: CASSQWTSGGAHEQFF. The CDR3 DNA reads as TGCGCCAGCAGCCAATGGACTAGCGGGGGGGCACATGAGCAGTTCTTC.

This chain connects TRBV7-9 to TRBJ2-7; maybe TRBD2 (5 bases). Germline CDR1 SEHNR, CDR2 FQNEAQ (reference sequence). CDR3 length: 14 amino acids. Trimming cost V 2 bases and J 2 bases, with 10 bases left between them. This CDR3 is CASSLRLPPYEQYF. The CDR3 bases are TGTGCCAGCAGCTTAAGACTACCGCCCTACGAGCAGTACTTC.

This clonotype has at least ten counts. The rearrangement links TRBV7-7 to TRBJ2-5; 10 bases line up with TRBD1. Germline V gene lookup returns CDR1 SSHAT and CDR2 FNYEAQ (reference sequence). V lost 3 bases, J lost 5 bases, and 3 bases stayed unmatched. The CDR3 runs to 14 residues. CDR3 loop: CASSLTGGTETQYF. CDR3 DNA sequence: TGTGCCAGCAGCTTGACAGGGGGCACGGAGACCCAGTACTTC.